Listed below are T cell receptor beta chains from one sample, sequenced in a study of cytomegalovirus exposure and HLA in healthy donors. Sequenced by immunoSEQ multiplex PCR; TCRdb stores in-frame clones only, minus some. The sample holds approximately 130,000 clones; about four fifths are singletons and the top ten take about 4%. The sample was PBMCs. The receptors were gathered from a woman in her thirties or forties in good health and CMV-seronegative. The CDR3 runs from the conserved cysteine through the conserved F or W. The order of the fields is CDR3 length, clone size, V gene, D gene, J gene, CDR3 DNA, CDR3 protein. A D gene is named only where the DNA matches it firmly. Expanded clones get a size class; other rows say once, few or many, or leave the size out.

CDR3 length: 14; clone size: -; V gene: TRBV2; D gene: -; J gene: TRBJ1-4; CDR3 DNA: TGTGCCAGCGGCCTTATGGGCCCTAATGAAAAACTGTTTTTT; CDR3 protein: CASGLMGPNEKLFF
CDR3 length: 14; clone size: -; V gene: TRBV7-9; D gene: TRBD1; J gene: TRBJ2-7; CDR3 DNA: TGTGCCAGCAGCCCCAGCACAGGGGGCGAGGAGCAGTACTTC; CDR3 protein: CASSPSTGGEEQYF
CDR3 length: 13; clone size: -; V gene: TRBV7-6; D gene: -; J gene: TRBJ2-2; CDR3 DNA: TGTGCCAGCGGACACAGGGACACCGGGGAGCTGTTTTTT; CDR3 protein: CASGHRDTGELFF
CDR3 length: 18; clone size: few; V gene: TRBV4-1; D gene: TRBD1; J gene: TRBJ1-1; CDR3 DNA: TGCGCCAGCAGCCAAGCCCAGGGACAGGGCGAAAAGGGGACTGAAGCTTTCTTT; CDR3 protein: CASSQAQGQGEKGTEAFF
CDR3 length: 15; clone size: -; V gene: TRBV4-3; D gene: TRBD2; J gene: TRBJ2-3; CDR3 DNA: TGCGCCAGCGCGACCGCGGGAGGGCCTCTCGATACGCAGTATTTT; CDR3 protein: CASATAGGPLDTQYF
CDR3 length: 16; clone size: -; V gene: TRBV5-4; D gene: TRBD1; J gene: TRBJ1-2; CDR3 DNA: TGTGCCAGCAGCCGGGAAGCGGGACAGGACTTCTATGGCTACACCTTC; CDR3 protein: CASSREAGQDFYGYTF
CDR3 length: 15; clone size: -; V gene: TRBV7-2; D gene: -; J gene: TRBJ1-2; CDR3 DNA: TGTGCCAGCAGCTTAGATAGTGGAAAGGGGTATGGCTACACCTTC; CDR3 protein: CASSLDSGKGYGYTF
CDR3 length: 14; clone size: once; V gene: TRBV29-1; D gene: -; J gene: TRBJ2-2; CDR3 DNA: TGCAGCGTCCACCTGGGTCGAAACGGGAAGGAGCTGTTTTTT; CDR3 protein: CSVHLGRNGKELFF
CDR3 length: 18; clone size: -; V gene: TRBV5-1; D gene: TRBD2; J gene: TRBJ2-6; CDR3 DNA: TGCGCCAGCAGTCATGGACTAGCGGGGAGCTCTGGGGCCAACGTCCTGACTTTC; CDR3 protein: CASSHGLAGSSGANVLTF
CDR3 length: 17; clone size: -; V gene: TRBV5-1; D gene: -; J gene: TRBJ2-5; CDR3 DNA: TGCGCCAGCAGCTTCACCGGGACACAATCCGTCTGGGAGACCCAGTACTTC; CDR3 protein: CASSFTGTQSVWETQYF
CDR3 length: 15; clone size: -; V gene: TRBV5-1; D gene: -; J gene: TRBJ2-3; CDR3 DNA: TGCGCCAGCAGCCCCGGGGAGGCGGGCCAAGATACGCAGTATTTT; CDR3 protein: CASSPGEAGQDTQYF
CDR3 length: 17; clone size: -; V gene: TRBV4-3; D gene: -; J gene: TRBJ2-7; CDR3 DNA: TGCGCCAGCAGCCAAGAATATCAGCTAGAAATCTCCTACGAGCAGTACTTC; CDR3 protein: CASSQEYQLEISYEQYF
CDR3 length: 16; clone size: once; V gene: TRBV4-2; D gene: -; J gene: TRBJ1-2; CDR3 DNA: TGTGCCAGCAGCCGTACGACAGACCCCACTAACTATGGCTACACCTTC; CDR3 protein: CASSRTTDPTNYGYTF
CDR3 length: 16; clone size: few; V gene: TRBV7-3; D gene: -; J gene: TRBJ2-1; CDR3 DNA: TGTGCCAGCAGCTTAAGGGAGCTAGCGAGGTACAATGAGCAGTTCTTC; CDR3 protein: CASSLRELARYNEQFF
CDR3 length: 14; clone size: -; V gene: TRBV4-1; D gene: -; J gene: TRBJ1-2; CDR3 DNA: TGCGCCAGCAGCCAAAGGGAGTGGGACTATGGCTACACCTTC; CDR3 protein: CASSQREWDYGYTF
CDR3 length: 13; clone size: many; V gene: TRBV5-5; D gene: -; J gene: TRBJ2-3; CDR3 DNA: TGTGCCAGCAGCTTGGACTCTTCCAATACGCAGTATTTT; CDR3 protein: CASSLDSSNTQYF
CDR3 length: 18; clone size: -; V gene: TRBV27; D gene: TRBD2; J gene: TRBJ2-1; CDR3 DNA: TGTGCCAGCAGTTTATCACCCCTTCTAGCGGGCCTGGGGAATGAGCAGTTCTTC; CDR3 protein: CASSLSPLLAGLGNEQFF
CDR3 length: 13; clone size: -; V gene: TRBV6-1; D gene: -; J gene: TRBJ2-1; CDR3 DNA: TGTGCCAGCAGTGGGGCCCTCCCCTTTGAGCAGTTCTTC; CDR3 protein: CASSGALPFEQFF
CDR3 length: 15; clone size: -; V gene: TRBV4-1; D gene: -; J gene: TRBJ1-3; CDR3 DNA: TGCGCCAGCAGCCAAGAGCGGATCTCTGGAAACACCATATATTTT; CDR3 protein: CASSQERISGNTIYF
CDR3 length: 15; clone size: -; V gene: TRBV4-1; D gene: -; J gene: TRBJ2-7; CDR3 DNA: TGCGCCAGCAGCCAAGGGCAGGGCCAATGGAGCGAGCAGTACTTC; CDR3 protein: CASSQGQGQWSEQYF
CDR3 length: 13; clone size: -; V gene: TRBV7-2; D gene: TRBD2; J gene: TRBJ2-7; CDR3 DNA: TGTGCCAGCAGCTTAGGTGGGAGGGACGAGCAGTACTTC; CDR3 protein: CASSLGGRDEQYF
CDR3 length: 15; clone size: -; V gene: TRBV7-2; D gene: TRBD1; J gene: TRBJ2-7; CDR3 DNA: TGTGCCAGCACCCGGACAGGCCCCTACCTATACGAGCAGTACTTC; CDR3 protein: CASTRTGPYLYEQYF
CDR3 length: 15; clone size: -; V gene: TRBV2; D gene: TRBD2; J gene: TRBJ2-1; CDR3 DNA: TGTGCCAGCAGTGCCGGGACTAGCGGACTCAATGAGCAGTTCTTC; CDR3 protein: CASSAGTSGLNEQFF
CDR3 length: 18; clone size: -; V gene: TRBV19; D gene: TRBD2; J gene: TRBJ2-3; CDR3 DNA: TGTGCCAGTAGTATGGGACTAGCGGGAGGAGTAAGCACAGATACGCAGTATTTT; CDR3 protein: CASSMGLAGGVSTDTQYF
CDR3 length: 16; clone size: few; V gene: TRBV4-3; D gene: TRBD2; J gene: TRBJ2-7; CDR3 DNA: TGCGCCAGCAGCCAATCTGGGGATAGCGGGACCTACGAGCAGTACTTC; CDR3 protein: CASSQSGDSGTYEQYF
CDR3 length: 13; clone size: -; V gene: TRBV6-1; D gene: -; J gene: TRBJ1-2; CDR3 DNA: TGTGCCAGCGGGGACAATTTGTGGTATGGCTACACCTTC; CDR3 protein: CASGDNLWYGYTF
CDR3 length: 13; clone size: -; V gene: TRBV5-6; D gene: -; J gene: TRBJ1-1; CDR3 DNA: TGTGCCAGCAGCCTACCCGGCCCCGGCGGAGCTTTCTTT; CDR3 protein: CASSLPGPGGAFF
CDR3 length: 12; clone size: -; V gene: TRBV7-2; D gene: -; J gene: TRBJ1-2; CDR3 DNA: TGTGCCAGCAGCGAACAAGCGTCTGGCTACACCTTC; CDR3 protein: CASSEQASGYTF
CDR3 length: 15; clone size: once; V gene: TRBV5-1; D gene: -; J gene: TRBJ2-7; CDR3 DNA: TGCGCCAGCAGCCCGCCGGACTACCCCTCCTACGAGCAGTACTTC; CDR3 protein: CASSPPDYPSYEQYF
CDR3 length: 14; clone size: -; V gene: TRBV11-3; D gene: TRBD2; J gene: TRBJ2-7; CDR3 DNA: TGTGCCAGCAGCTTAGATGGGGGGGTCGGCGAGCAGTACTTC; CDR3 protein: CASSLDGGVGEQYF
CDR3 length: 16; clone size: once; V gene: TRBV5-4; D gene: -; J gene: TRBJ1-1; CDR3 DNA: TGTGCCAGCAGCCCCGGGGGTCGACTCACGAACACTGAAGCTTTCTTT; CDR3 protein: CASSPGGRLTNTEAFF
CDR3 length: 15; clone size: -; V gene: TRBV27; D gene: TRBD2; J gene: TRBJ2-6; CDR3 DNA: TGTGCCAGCAGTTTTGGGGGGGCTGGGGCCAACGTCCTGACTTTC; CDR3 protein: CASSFGGAGANVLTF
CDR3 length: 15; clone size: -; V gene: TRBV11-1; D gene: TRBD2; J gene: TRBJ2-1; CDR3 DNA: TGTGCCAGCAGCGCCACTAGCGGACACTACAATGAGCAGTTCTTC; CDR3 protein: CASSATSGHYNEQFF
CDR3 length: 14; clone size: -; V gene: TRBV19; D gene: TRBD1; J gene: TRBJ1-4; CDR3 DNA: TGTGCCAGTAGTATCGCTATGACAGGGGGGAAACTGTTTTTT; CDR3 protein: CASSIAMTGGKLFF
CDR3 length: 14; clone size: -; V gene: TRBV5-1; D gene: TRBD1; J gene: TRBJ1-1; CDR3 DNA: TGCGCCAGCAGCTTCGGACAGGGAGGCACTGAAGCTTTCTTT; CDR3 protein: CASSFGQGGTEAFF
CDR3 length: 11; clone size: -; V gene: TRBV28; D gene: -; J gene: TRBJ1-2; CDR3 DNA: TGTGCCAGCAGAAGAGGGAGAGGCTACACCTTC; CDR3 protein: CASRRGRGYTF
CDR3 length: 14; clone size: -; V gene: TRBV4-1; D gene: -; J gene: TRBJ2-2; CDR3 DNA: TGCGCCAGCAGCCAGCGGGATTACACCGGGGAGCTGTTTTTT; CDR3 protein: CASSQRDYTGELFF
CDR3 length: 14; clone size: -; V gene: TRBV4-1; D gene: -; J gene: TRBJ2-5; CDR3 DNA: TGCGCCAGCAGCCACCGGGAGACTAGTAAGACCCAGTACTTC; CDR3 protein: CASSHRETSKTQYF
CDR3 length: 14; clone size: few; V gene: TRBV6-1; D gene: -; J gene: TRBJ2-3; CDR3 DNA: TGTGCCAGCAGTGAACCGGGGAACACAGATACGCAGTATTTT; CDR3 protein: CASSEPGNTDTQYF
CDR3 length: 14; clone size: few; V gene: TRBV7-6; D gene: -; J gene: TRBJ2-3; CDR3 DNA: TGTGCCAGCAGCCTACAAGCGGGCACAGATACGCAGTATTTT; CDR3 protein: CASSLQAGTDTQYF
CDR3 length: 17; clone size: -; V gene: TRBV5-1; D gene: TRBD2; J gene: TRBJ2-3; CDR3 DNA: TGCGCCAGCAGCCTGCGGACTAGCGGGGGAAACACAGATACGCAGTATTTT; CDR3 protein: CASSLRTSGGNTDTQYF
CDR3 length: 17; clone size: -; V gene: TRBV28; D gene: -; J gene: TRBJ1-3; CDR3 DNA: TGTGCCAGCAGCATCCGGGCCACAGGGAGTAGATGGGACACCATATATTTT; CDR3 protein: CASSIRATGSRWDTIYF